The subject of this entry is one T cell receptor beta chain. Antigen: not known. The study ran its PCR with 60 Vbeta and 13 Jbeta primers. Only in-frame clones appear in the TCRdb table, and some are missing; sequencing was by immunoSEQ multiplex PCR. This table has about 180,000 clones, 84% appearing once. CDR3 length: 14 residues. Trimming removed 5 bases from V and 1 base from J; junction bases left unmatched: 2. The germline V gene encodes CDR1 KGHSH and CDR2 LQKENI. The source of the sample is a study of cytomegalovirus exposure and HLA in healthy donors. Study-level information: Earlier sequencing of about 179 million T cells yielded under 120 million unique TCR beta sequences.

Study-level findings and limits: In a later analysis, TCR beta V- and J-gene trimming was associated with a missense DCLRE1C variant. According to a later analysis, donors in an Asian-associated ancestry cluster reportedly had fewer N-insertions than the roughly 640-donor mean. Further analysis was carried out later, and it showed several of the most significant clusters appearing linked to common viral pathogens.

The material sequenced was PBMCs. The V gene is TRBV18, the J gene TRBJ1-5, with 7 positions matching TRBD1. The clonotype was recovered from a girl under 10 years old in good health and CMV-seropositive. CDR3 sequence: CASSVGQSNQPQHF. CDR3 coding DNA: TGTGCCAGCTCAGTGGGACAGAGCAATCAGCCCCAGCATTTT.